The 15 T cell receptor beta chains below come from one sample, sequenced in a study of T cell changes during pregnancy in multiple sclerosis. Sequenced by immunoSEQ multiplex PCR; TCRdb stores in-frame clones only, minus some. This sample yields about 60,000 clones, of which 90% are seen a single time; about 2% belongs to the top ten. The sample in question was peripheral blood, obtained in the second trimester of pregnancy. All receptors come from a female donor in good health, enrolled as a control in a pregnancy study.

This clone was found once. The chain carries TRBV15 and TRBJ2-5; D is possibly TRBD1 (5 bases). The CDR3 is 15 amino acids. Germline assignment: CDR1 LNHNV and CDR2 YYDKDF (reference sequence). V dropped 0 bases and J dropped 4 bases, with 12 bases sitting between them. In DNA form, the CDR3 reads TGTGCCACCAGCAGAGATCAGTCTCAGGGAGAGACCCAGTACTTC. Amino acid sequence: CATSRDQSQGETQYF. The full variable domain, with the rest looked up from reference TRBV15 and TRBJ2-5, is DAMVIQNPRYQVTQFGKPVTLSCSQTLNHNVMYWYQQKSSQAPKLLFHYYDKDFNNEADTPDNFQSRRPNTSFCFLDIRSPGLGDTAMYLCATSRDQSQGETQYFGPGTRLLVL.

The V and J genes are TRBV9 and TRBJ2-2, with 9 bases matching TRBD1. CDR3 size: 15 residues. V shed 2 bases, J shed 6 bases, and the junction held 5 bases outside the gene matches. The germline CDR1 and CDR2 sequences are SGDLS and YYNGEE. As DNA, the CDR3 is TGTGCCAGCAGCGTGGACAGGGGTGGATCCGGGGAGCTGTTTTTT. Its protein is CASSVDRGGSGELFF.

The DNA of the CDR3 is TGTGCCAGCAGTTTAGTAACGGGAGGGCCCTACGAGCAGTACTTC. This translates into CASSLVTGGPYEQYF. This chain connects TRBV28 to TRBJ2-7; 8 nucleotides agree with TRBD2. The CDR3 totals 15 residues. The germline gives CDR1 MDHEN, CDR2 SYDVKM. The V and J ends lost 2 bases and 2 bases, in that order; junction bases with no gene match: 5.

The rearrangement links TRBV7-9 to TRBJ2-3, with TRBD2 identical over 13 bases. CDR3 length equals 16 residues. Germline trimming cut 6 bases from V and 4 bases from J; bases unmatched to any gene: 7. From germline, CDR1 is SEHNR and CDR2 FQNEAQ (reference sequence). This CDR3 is CASSSLAGGFPDTQYF. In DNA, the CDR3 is TGTGCCAGCAGTTCACTAGCGGGAGGGTTTCCAGATACGCAGTATTTT.

The CDR3: CASSLTLLGELSSTDTQYF. CDR3 bases: TGTGCCAGCAGTTTAACGCTTCTAGGAGAGTTATCTAGCACAGATACGCAGTATTTT. The chain recombines TRBV28 with TRBJ2-3, with unresolved D. The CDR3 spans 19 residues. CDR1 is MDHEN, CDR2 SYDVKM, per germline. Trimming stripped 2 bases from V and 0 bases from J, with 21 bases between.

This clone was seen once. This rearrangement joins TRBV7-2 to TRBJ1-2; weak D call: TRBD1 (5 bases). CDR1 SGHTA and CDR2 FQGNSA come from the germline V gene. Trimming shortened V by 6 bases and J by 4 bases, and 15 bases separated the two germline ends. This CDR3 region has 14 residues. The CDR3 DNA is TGTGCCAGCAGGCCCGGGGGGATTGGCTATGGCTACACCTTC. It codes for CASRPGGIGYGYTF.

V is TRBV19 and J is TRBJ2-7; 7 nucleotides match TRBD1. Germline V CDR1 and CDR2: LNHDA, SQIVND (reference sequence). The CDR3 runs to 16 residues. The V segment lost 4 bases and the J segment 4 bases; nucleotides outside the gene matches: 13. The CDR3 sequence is CASSTPSVPGQYEQYF. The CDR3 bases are TGTGCCAGTAGTACCCCGAGCGTCCCGGGACAGTACGAGCAGTACTTC.

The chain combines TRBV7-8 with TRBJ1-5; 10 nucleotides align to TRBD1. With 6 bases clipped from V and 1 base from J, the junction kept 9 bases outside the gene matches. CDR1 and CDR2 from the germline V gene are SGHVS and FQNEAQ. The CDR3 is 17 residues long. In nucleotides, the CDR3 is TGTGCCAGCAGACTGACAGGGGGCATGGGGAGCAATCAGCCCCAGCATTTT. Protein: CASRLTGGMGSNQPQHF.

Written as DNA, the CDR3 is TGTGCCAGCAGTGAGGACAGCATCACAGATACGCAGTATTTT. As protein: CASSEDSITDTQYF. This chain connects TRBV2 to TRBJ2-3; possibly TRBD1 for D (6 bases). CDR3 size: 14 residues. Germline CDR1 and CDR2: SNHLY and FYNNEI. V dropped 3 bases and J dropped 2 bases, with 9 bases sitting between them.

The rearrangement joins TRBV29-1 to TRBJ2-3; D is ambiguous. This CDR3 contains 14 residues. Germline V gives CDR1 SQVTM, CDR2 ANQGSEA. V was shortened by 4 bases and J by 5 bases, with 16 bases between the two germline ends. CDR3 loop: CSVVSSSLGDTQYF. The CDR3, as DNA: TGCAGCGTTGTTTCCTCCTCCCTCGGAGATACGCAGTATTTT.

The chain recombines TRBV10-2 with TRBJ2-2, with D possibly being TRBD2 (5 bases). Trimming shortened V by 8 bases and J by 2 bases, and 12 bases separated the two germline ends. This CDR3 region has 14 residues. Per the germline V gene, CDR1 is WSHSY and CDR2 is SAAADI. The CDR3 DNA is TGCGCCAGCGGGTTTGGGAGCAACACCGGGGAGCTGTTTTTT. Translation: CASGFGSNTGELFF.

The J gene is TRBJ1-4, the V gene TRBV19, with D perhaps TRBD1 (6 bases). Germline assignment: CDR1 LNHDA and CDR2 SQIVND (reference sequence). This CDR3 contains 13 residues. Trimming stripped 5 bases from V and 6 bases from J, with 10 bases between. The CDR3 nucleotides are TGTGCCAGTAGTCCAGGGGCGTATGAAAAACTGTTTTTT. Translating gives CASSPGAYEKLFF.

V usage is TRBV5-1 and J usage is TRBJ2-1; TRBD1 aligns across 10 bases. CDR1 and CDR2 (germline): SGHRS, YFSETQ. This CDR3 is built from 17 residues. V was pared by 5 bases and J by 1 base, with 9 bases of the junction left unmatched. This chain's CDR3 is CASSGSGQGLSYNEQFF. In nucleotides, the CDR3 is TGCGCCAGCAGTGGGTCGGGACAGGGGCTTTCCTACAATGAGCAGTTCTTC.

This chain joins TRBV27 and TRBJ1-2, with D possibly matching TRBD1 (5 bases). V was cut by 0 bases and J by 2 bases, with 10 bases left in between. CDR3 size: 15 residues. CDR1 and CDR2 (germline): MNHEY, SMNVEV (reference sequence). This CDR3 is CASSLSKGANYGYTF. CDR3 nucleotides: TGTGCCAGCAGTTTATCGAAAGGGGCGAACTATGGCTACACCTTC.

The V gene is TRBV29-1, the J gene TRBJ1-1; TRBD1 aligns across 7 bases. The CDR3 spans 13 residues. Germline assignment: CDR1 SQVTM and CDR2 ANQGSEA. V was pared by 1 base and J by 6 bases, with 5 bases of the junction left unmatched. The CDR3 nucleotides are TGCAGCGTTGAAGGAGAGGGGGCTTCTGAAGCTTTCTTT. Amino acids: CSVEGEGASEAFF.